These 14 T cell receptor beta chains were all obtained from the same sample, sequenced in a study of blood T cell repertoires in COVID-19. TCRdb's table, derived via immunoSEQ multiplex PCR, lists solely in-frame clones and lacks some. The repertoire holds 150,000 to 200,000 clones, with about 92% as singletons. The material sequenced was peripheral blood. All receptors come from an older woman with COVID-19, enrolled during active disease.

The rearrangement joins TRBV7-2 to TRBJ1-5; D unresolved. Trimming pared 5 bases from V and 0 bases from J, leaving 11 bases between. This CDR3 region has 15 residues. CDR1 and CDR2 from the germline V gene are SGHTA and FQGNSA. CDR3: CASSPGIYSNQPQHF. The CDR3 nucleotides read TGTGCCAGCAGCCCAGGCATCTATAGCAATCAGCCCCAGCATTTT.

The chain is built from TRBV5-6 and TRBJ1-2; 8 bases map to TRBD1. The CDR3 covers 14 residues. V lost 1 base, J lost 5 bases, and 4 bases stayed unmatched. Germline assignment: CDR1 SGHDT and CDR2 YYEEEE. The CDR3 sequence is CASSLPGQEYGYTF. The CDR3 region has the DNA TGTGCCAGCAGCTTGCCGGGACAGGAGTATGGCTACACCTTC.

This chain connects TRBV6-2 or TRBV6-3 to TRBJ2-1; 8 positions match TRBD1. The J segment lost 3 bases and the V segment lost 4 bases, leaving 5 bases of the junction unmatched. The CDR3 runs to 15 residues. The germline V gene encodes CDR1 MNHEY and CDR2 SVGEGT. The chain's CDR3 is CASSSPGQGYNEQFF. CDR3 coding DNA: TGTGCCAGCAGTTCCCCTGGACAGGGCTACAATGAGCAGTTCTTC.

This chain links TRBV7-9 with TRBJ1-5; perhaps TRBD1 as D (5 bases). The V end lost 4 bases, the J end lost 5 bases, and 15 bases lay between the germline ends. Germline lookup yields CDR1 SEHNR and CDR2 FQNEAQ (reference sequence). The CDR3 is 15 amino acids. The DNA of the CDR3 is TGTGCCAGCAGCTGGGCGGGGCCCCCGGATCAGCCCCAGCATTTT. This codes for CASSWAGPPDQPQHF.

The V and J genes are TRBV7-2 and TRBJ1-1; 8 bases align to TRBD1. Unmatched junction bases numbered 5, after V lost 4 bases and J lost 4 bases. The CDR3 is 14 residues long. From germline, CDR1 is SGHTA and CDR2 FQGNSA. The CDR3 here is CASSSQGAGTEAFF. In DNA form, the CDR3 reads TGTGCCAGCAGCTCCCAGGGGGCAGGCACTGAAGCTTTCTTT.

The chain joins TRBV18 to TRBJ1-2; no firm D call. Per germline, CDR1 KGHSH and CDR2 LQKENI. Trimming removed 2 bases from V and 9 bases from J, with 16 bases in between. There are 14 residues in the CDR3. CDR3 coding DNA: TGTGCCAGCTCACCAGTTAGCGAAAGGGATCGCTACACCTTC. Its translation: CASSPVSERDRYTF.

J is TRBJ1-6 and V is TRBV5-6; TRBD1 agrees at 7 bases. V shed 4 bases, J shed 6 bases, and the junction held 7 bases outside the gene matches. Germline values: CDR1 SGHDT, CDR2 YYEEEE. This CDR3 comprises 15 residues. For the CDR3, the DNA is TGTGCCAGCAGCCTGCCGGGACAGTTTAATTCACCCCTCCACTTT. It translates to CASSLPGQFNSPLHF.

CDR3 in amino acids: CASSLGGDAGNTIYF. As DNA, the CDR3 is TGTGCCAGCAGCTTAGGCGGCGACGCCGGAAACACCATATATTTT. The J gene is TRBJ1-3, the V gene TRBV7-8; unclear D gene. Germline CDR1 SGHVS, CDR2 FQNEAQ. The CDR3 is 15 amino acids. Trimming removed 1 base from V and 4 bases from J, with 11 bases in between. Together with reference TRBV7-8 and TRBJ1-3, the CDR3 gives the full variable domain: GAGVSQSPRYKVAKRGQDVALRCDPISGHVSLFWYQQALGQGPEFLTYFQNEAQLDKSGLPSDRFFAERPEGSVSTLKIQRTQQEDSAVYLCASSLGGDAGNTIYFGEGSWLTVV.

The CDR3 DNA is TGTGCCAGCAGCCCACAGTGGGCAGGGGGCTATACAGATACGCAGTATTTT. The encoded protein is CASSPQWAGGYTDTQYF. This chain connects TRBV5-8 to TRBJ2-3; 8 bases fit TRBD1. Germline V gives CDR1 SGHTS, CDR2 YDEGEE. The CDR3 is 17 residues long. The junction had 13 bases not matched to a gene; V was cut back by 4 bases and J by 3 bases.

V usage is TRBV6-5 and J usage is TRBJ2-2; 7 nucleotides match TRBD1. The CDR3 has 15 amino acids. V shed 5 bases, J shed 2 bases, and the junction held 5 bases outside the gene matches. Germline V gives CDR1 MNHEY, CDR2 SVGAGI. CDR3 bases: TGTGCCAGCAGTACCCCAGGGGGAAACACCGGGGAGCTGTTTTTT. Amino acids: CASSTPGGNTGELFF.

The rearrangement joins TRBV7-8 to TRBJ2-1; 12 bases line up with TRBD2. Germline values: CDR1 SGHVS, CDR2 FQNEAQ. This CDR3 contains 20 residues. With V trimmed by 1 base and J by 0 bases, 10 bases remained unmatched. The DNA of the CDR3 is TGTGCCAGCAGCTTAGATAGACTAGCGGGGGTTTCTAGCTCCTACAATGAGCAGTTCTTC. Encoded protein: CASSLDRLAGVSSSYNEQFF.

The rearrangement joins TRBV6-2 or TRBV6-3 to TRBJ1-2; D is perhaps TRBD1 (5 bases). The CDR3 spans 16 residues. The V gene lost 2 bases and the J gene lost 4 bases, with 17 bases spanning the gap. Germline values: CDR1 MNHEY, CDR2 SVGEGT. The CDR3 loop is CASSYTPSGYGYGYTF. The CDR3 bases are TGTGCCAGCAGTTACACCCCTTCAGGGTACGGCTATGGCTACACCTTC.

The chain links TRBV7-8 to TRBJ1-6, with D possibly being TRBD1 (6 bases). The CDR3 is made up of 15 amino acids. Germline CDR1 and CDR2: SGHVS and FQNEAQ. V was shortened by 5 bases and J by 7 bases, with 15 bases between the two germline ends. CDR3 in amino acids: CASSGKRGLNSPLHF. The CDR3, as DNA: TGTGCCAGCAGCGGGAAAAGGGGGTTGAATTCACCCCTCCACTTT. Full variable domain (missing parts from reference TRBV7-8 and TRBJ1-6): GAGVSQSPRYKVAKRGQDVALRCDPISGHVSLFWYQQALGQGPEFLTYFQNEAQLDKSGLPSDRFFAERPEGSVSTLKIQRTQQEDSAVYLCASSGKRGLNSPLHFGNGTRLTVT.

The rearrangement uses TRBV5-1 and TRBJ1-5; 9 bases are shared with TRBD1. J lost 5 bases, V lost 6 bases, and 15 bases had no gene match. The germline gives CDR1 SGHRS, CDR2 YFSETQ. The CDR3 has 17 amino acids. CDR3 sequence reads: CASNDKTGGEGYQPQHF. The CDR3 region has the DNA TGCGCCAGCAACGACAAGACAGGGGGTGAAGGGTATCAGCCCCAGCATTTT.